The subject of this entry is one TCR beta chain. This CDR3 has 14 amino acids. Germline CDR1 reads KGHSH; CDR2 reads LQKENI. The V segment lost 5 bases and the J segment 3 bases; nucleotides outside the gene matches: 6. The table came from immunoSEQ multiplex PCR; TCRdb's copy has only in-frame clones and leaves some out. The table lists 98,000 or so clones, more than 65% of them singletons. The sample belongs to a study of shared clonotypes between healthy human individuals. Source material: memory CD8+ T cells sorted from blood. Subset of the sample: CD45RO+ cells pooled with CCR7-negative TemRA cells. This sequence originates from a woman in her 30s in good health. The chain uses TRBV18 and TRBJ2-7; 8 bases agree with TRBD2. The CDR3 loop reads CASSALAGLYEQYF. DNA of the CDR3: TGTGCCAGCTCAGCCCTAGCGGGTCTCTACGAGCAGTACTTC.